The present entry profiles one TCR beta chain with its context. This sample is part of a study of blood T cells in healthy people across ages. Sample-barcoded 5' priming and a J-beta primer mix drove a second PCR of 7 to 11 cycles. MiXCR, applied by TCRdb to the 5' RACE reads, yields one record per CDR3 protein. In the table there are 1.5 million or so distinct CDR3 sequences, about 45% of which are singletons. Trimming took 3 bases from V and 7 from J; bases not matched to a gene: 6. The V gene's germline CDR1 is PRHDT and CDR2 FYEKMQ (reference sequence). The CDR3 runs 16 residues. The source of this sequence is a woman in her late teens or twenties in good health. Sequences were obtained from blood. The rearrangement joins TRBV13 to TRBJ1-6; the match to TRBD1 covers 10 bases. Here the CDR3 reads CASSLTGTGANSPLHF. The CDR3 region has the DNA TGTGCCAGCAGCTTGACCGGGACAGGGGCCAATTCACCCCTCCACTTT. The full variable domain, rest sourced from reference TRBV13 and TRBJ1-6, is AAGVIQSPRHLIKEKRETATLKCYPIPRHDTVYWYQQGPGQDPQFLISFYEKMQSDKGSIPDRFSAQQFSDYHSELNMSSLELGDSALYFCASSLTGTGANSPLHFGNGTRLTVT.